This T cell receptor (beta chain) was identified in a study of blood T cell repertoires in COVID-19. Study summary: The origin of the acute and convalescent COVID-19 samples was the United States, Italy and Spain. From T cells, B-cell-depleted T cells, or PBMCs came the material, which was cDNA or gDNA.

The authors' processing: Cell counts per sample came from amplifying reference gene primers. The table came from immunoSEQ multiplex PCR; TCRdb's copy has only in-frame clones and leaves some out. V, J and clone size were drawn from that table, and D and trimming were deduced from the DNA. The repertoire holds more than 200,000 clones, with roughly 80% as singletons. The germline CDR1 and CDR2 sequences are MDHEN and SYDVKM. V dropped 1 base and J dropped 4 bases, with 14 bases sitting between them. The CDR3 covers 16 residues. The sequenced sample consisted of peripheral blood. The TCR sequence derives from a woman in her thirties or forties with active or convalescent COVID-19. The rearrangement uses TRBV28 and TRBJ2-1; D is perhaps TRBD2 (7 bases). Here the CDR3 reads CASSLFGGPSYNEQFF. The CDR3 nucleotides are TGTGCCAGCAGTTTATTCGGGGGGCCGAGTTACAATGAGCAGTTCTTC.